This is a list of T cell receptor beta chains from one sample in a study of cytomegalovirus exposure and HLA in healthy donors. Libraries were prepared by immunoSEQ multiplex PCR; TCRdb keeps only in-frame clonotypes and omits some of them. The sample has 160,000 or so clones, approximately 75% seen once. The source material was PBMCs. The receptor set was obtained from a man aged 30 to 45 in good health and CMV-seropositive. Each CDR3 is given with its conserved first and last residue.

v_call	cdr3_length	j_call	cdr3_aa
TRBV5-1	13	TRBJ1-1	CASSVGTANEAFF
TRBV28	15	TRBJ2-7	CASSNRQGFGYEQSF
TRBV11-3	17	TRBJ2-2	CASSLEIGTPNTGELFF
TRBV5-1	15	TRBJ2-5	CASRIAGGEQETQYF
TRBV5-1	14	TRBJ2-7	CASSYGREYYEQYF
TRBV19	17	TRBJ2-5	CASSKSLAGGREETQYF
TRBV28	13	TRBJ2-7	CASSSTGGYEQYF
TRBV7-9	18	TRBJ2-3	CASSLVWTGEGLTDTQYF
TRBV27	14	TRBJ1-5	CASSLSQSNQPQHF
TRBV27	16	TRBJ2-2	CASSLPGTGNTGELFF
TRBV15	14	TRBJ2-3	CATHAGGSTDTQYF
TRBV5-1	16	TRBJ2-2	CASSLDRGDSTGELFF
TRBV27	15	TRBJ1-6	CASSSGVVNNSPLHF
TRBV4-1	15	TRBJ1-5	CASSPHEGSNQPQHF
TRBV5-1	14	TRBJ1-4	CASSLRQGDEKLFF
TRBV25-1	16	TRBJ1-4	CASSGFGSATNEKLFF
TRBV7-3	15	TRBJ2-2	CASSLGGPNTGELFF
TRBV18	15	TRBJ1-1	CASSLRTGVNTEAFF
TRBV10-1	15	TRBJ2-7	CASSDSGTVGYEQYF
TRBV7-9	13	TRBJ1-4	CASSFATDEKLFF
TRBV9	13	TRBJ2-7	CASSVGEGYEQYF
TRBV9	18	TRBJ2-2	CASSVDGGVRGNTGELFF
TRBV5-1	16	TRBJ2-7	CASSLGVVAGMDEQYF
TRBV5-4	16	TRBJ2-4	CASSTNRGDSENIQYF
TRBV6-5	13	TRBJ1-4	CASSYDPGQKLFF
TRBV29-1	14	TRBJ1-2	CSADTVGTGDGYTF
TRBV15	13	TRBJ2-5	CATSRAKAETQYF
TRBV5-4	17	TRBJ2-5	CASSSRAGGGAGETQYF
TRBV12-5	13	TRBJ2-5	CASGDDYQETQYF
TRBV4-1	13	TRBJ2-6	CASRETGANVLTF
TRBV12-5	13	TRBJ1-1	CASGFTLRTEAFF
TRBV5-5	14	TRBJ2-4	CASSLAGSKNIQYF
TRBV15	15	TRBJ1-5	CATSRDGTVISPQHF
TRBV19	15	TRBJ2-3	CASSKLTASTDTQYF
TRBV7-2	16	TRBJ2-5	CATGTSGDRHKETQYF
TRBV2	12	TRBJ2-7	CASSGRGDEQYF
TRBV7-6	15	TRBJ2-3	CASSLGGGDTDTQYF
TRBV7-2	17	TRBJ2-2	CASSSYIGGGSTGELFF
TRBV15	14	TRBJ1-1	CATSRGQGGTEAFF
TRBV7-3	16	TRBJ1-4	CASSPMTGITNEKLFF
TRBV10-1	14	TRBJ2-2	CASRQGEGYGELFF
TRBV9	14	TRBJ1-1	CASSVVREGTEAFF
TRBV25-1	16	TRBJ2-1	CASSESGQGGYNEQFF
TRBV4-1	13	TRBJ1-1	CASSQVPRQVAFF
TRBV2	12	TRBJ1-2	CATTEGTYGYTF
TRBV9	15	TRBJ2-6	CASSVAGSGANVLTF
TRBV2	12	TRBJ1-5	CASKTGGQPQHF
TRBV7-6	17	TRBJ2-2	CASSLAGGGAVTGELFF
TRBV7-9	14	TRBJ2-7	CASSSLGPTYEQYF
TRBV28	15	TRBJ1-5	CASSSGTGGRQPQHF
TRBV5-1	18	TRBJ2-2	CASSLVFQGLANTGELFF
TRBV4-3	15	TRBJ2-3	CASSQDDRETDTQYF
TRBV10-1	20	TRBJ2-1	CASSESPGMTSGGYYNEQFF